One TCR beta chain is described in this entry. Antigen specificity is unknown. Using immunoSEQ multiplex PCR, the repertoire was profiled, and TCRdb retains in-frame clones only, with some absent. The sample carries about 62,000 clones, approximately 76% recorded once. Losses at the gene ends were 3 bases for V and 2 bases for J; bases not matched to a gene: 4. The germline V gene has CDR1 SGDLS and CDR2 YYNGEE. This CDR3 spans 15 amino acids. This specimen comes from a study of radiotherapy plus CTLA-4 blockade in lung cancer. Ipilimumab CTLA-4 blockade and focal radiation were given to patients with chemo-refractory metastatic non-small-cell lung cancer. Findings and limits, study-wide: TCR clones of tumor origin grew in blood after radiotherapy plus ipilimumab.

Source: peripheral blood, taken from a patient treated with radiotherapy plus ipilimumab. This rearrangement joins TRBV9 to TRBJ2-3; 9 bases align to TRBD2. The receptor comes from a human donor with non-small cell lung cancer who had a complete response to radiotherapy plus ipilimumab. CDR3 DNA sequence: TGTGCCAGCAGCGAGACTAGCGGAAACACAGATACGCAGTATTTT. This translates into CASSETSGNTDTQYF.